Below, one TCR beta chain is given with its context. TCRdb's copy holds only in-frame clones and misses some; the assay was immunoSEQ multiplex PCR. The table has 150,000 to 200,000 clones, approximately 88% seen once. These data originate in a study of blood T cell repertoires in COVID-19. The CDR3 is 15 residues long. Germline V gene data show CDR1 as SGHNT and CDR2 as YENEEA. Trimming took 1 base from V and 6 from J; bases not matched to a gene: 6. The rearrangement links TRBV11-3 to TRBJ2-7, with 10 bases that match TRBD1. The clonotype comes from a woman in her 50s who had recovered from COVID-19. Source material: PBMCs or T cells enriched from blood (not recorded which). CDR3 sequence reads: CASSLGGWTGGEQYF. The CDR3 nucleotides read TGTGCCAGCAGCTTAGGAGGGTGGACAGGGGGCGAGCAGTACTTC.